These 8 T cell receptor beta chains came from one sample sequenced in a study of cytomegalovirus exposure and HLA in healthy donors. A multiplex PCR was run with 60 Vbeta primers and 13 Jbeta primers. Data came from immunoSEQ multiplex PCR; TCRdb stores just in-frame clones and leaves some out. Of around 150,000 clones listed, about 80% are singletons. Sequencing was performed on PBMCs. The source of these receptors is a man younger than 35 in good health and CMV-seropositive.

This chain connects TRBV13 to TRBJ2-7; 8 bases match TRBD1. Germline values: CDR1 PRHDT, CDR2 FYEKMQ (reference sequence). This CDR3 is 15 amino acids long. Trimming took 1 base from V and 5 from J; bases not matched to a gene: 7. CDR3 in DNA: TGTGCCAGCAGCTTAGAAGGACAGGGTCACCACGAGCAGTACTTC. This codes for CASSLEGQGHHEQYF.

The count of this clone is one. This sequence joins TRBV29-1 and TRBJ2-7, with D possibly being TRBD1 (6 bases). Trimming shortened V by 3 bases and J by 3 bases, and 21 bases separated the two germline ends. The CDR3 extends over 16 amino acids. Germline V gene lookup returns CDR1 SQVTM and CDR2 ANQGSEA. This CDR3 is CSVEDGLGDTNYEQYF. CDR3 nucleotide sequence: TGCAGCGTTGAGGACGGACTGGGGGACACTAACTACGAGCAGTACTTC.

The CDR3: CAWSVGTSADNEQFF. The CDR3 coding sequence is TGTGCCTGGAGTGTAGGGACTAGCGCCGACAATGAGCAGTTCTTC. This chain connects TRBV30 to TRBJ2-1; 10 positions match TRBD2. The CDR3 length is 15 residues. V trimming: 0 bases; J trimming: 5 bases; junction bases outside the gene matches: 4. Looked up from germline, CDR1 is GTSNPN and CDR2 is SVGIG (reference sequence). Combining the CDR3 with reference TRBV30 and TRBJ2-1 gives the whole variable domain SQTIHQWPATLVQPVGSPLSLECTVEGTSNPNLYWYRQAAGRGLQLLFYSVGIGQISSEVPQNLSASRPQDRQFILSSKKLLLSDSGFYLCAWSVGTSADNEQFFGPGTRLTVL.

The genes are TRBV27 and TRBJ2-1; 11 nucleotides line up with TRBD1. The CDR3 totals 14 residues. Germline CDR1 reads MNHEY; CDR2 reads SMNVEV (reference sequence). Trimming took 9 bases from V and 7 from J; bases not matched to a gene: 8. The CDR3 bases are TGTGCCAGTGGCCGGGACAGGGGGAGGAATGAGCAGTTCTTC. Its protein is CASGRDRGRNEQFF.

This rearrangement joins TRBV2 to TRBJ2-3; D is possibly TRBD1 (7 bases). Trimming left V 4 bases short and J 4 bases short, with 12 bases between. The CDR3 covers 14 residues. The germline V gene encodes CDR1 SNHLY and CDR2 FYNNEI. For the CDR3, the DNA is TGTGCCAGCAGTGTGGAGGGACAGCCAGATACGCAGTATTTT. Its protein is CASSVEGQPDTQYF.

This clone was picked up a small number of times. The V gene is TRBV6-5, the J gene TRBJ2-1, with TRBD2 matching 7 bases. V dropped 5 bases and J dropped 4; count of bases not matched to a gene: 8. The CDR3 spans 15 residues. In germline, CDR1 is MNHEY, CDR2 SVGAGI. Here the CDR3 reads CASSTSSGTYNEQFF. In DNA, the CDR3 is TGTGCCAGCAGTACCTCTAGCGGTACTTACAATGAGCAGTTCTTC.

The rearrangement links TRBV4-3 to TRBJ1-6, with 11 bases that match TRBD1. The V gene's germline CDR1 is LGHNA and CDR2 YSLEER. The CDR3 totals 16 residues. V lost 2 bases to trimming and J lost 7 bases; unmatched junction nucleotides: 4. The CDR3 loop is CASSQRTGGENSPLHF. Written as DNA, the CDR3 is TGCGCCAGCAGCCAACGGACAGGGGGCGAGAATTCACCCCTCCACTTT.

This rearrangement joins TRBV6-1 to TRBJ2-1; 7 nucleotides agree with TRBD2. The V segment lost 8 bases and the J segment 5 bases; nucleotides outside the gene matches: 12. The CDR3 is 15 amino acids. Germline CDR1 and CDR2: MNHNS and SASEGT. This chain's CDR3 is CASPAVERGHNEQFF. Here the CDR3 DNA reads TGTGCCAGCCCAGCGGTGGAGCGGGGTCACAATGAGCAGTTCTTC.